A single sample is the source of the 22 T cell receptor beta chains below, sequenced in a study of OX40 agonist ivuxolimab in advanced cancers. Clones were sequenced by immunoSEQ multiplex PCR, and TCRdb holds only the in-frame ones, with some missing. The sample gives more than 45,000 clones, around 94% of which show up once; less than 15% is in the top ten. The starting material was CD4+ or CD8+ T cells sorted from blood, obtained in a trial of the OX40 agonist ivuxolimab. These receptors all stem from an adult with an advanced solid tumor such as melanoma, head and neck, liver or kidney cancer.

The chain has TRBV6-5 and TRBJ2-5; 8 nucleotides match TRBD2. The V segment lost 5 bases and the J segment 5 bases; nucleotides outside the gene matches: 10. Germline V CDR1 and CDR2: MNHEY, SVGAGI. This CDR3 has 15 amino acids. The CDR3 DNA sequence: TGTGCCAGCAGTCACACAGCGGGAGAAGCGGAGACCCAGTACTTC. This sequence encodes CASSHTAGEAETQYF.

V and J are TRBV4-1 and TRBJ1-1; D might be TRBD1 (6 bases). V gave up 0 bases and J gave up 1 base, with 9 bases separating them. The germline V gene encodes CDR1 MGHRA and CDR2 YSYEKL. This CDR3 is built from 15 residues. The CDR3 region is CASSQDSRGNTEAFF. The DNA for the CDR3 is TGCGCCAGCAGCCAAGATTCCAGGGGGAACACTGAAGCTTTCTTT.

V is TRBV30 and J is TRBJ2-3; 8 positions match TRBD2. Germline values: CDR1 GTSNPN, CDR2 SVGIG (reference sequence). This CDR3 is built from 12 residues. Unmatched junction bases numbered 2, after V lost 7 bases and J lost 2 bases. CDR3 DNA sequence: TGTGCCTCGGGAGGGTCCACAGATACGCAGTATTTT. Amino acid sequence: CASGGSTDTQYF.

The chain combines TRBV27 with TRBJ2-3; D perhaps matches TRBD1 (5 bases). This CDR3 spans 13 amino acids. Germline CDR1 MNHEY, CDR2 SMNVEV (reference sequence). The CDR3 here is CASQGSSTDTQYF. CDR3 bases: TGTGCTTCCCAGGGATCTAGCACAGATACGCAGTATTTT.

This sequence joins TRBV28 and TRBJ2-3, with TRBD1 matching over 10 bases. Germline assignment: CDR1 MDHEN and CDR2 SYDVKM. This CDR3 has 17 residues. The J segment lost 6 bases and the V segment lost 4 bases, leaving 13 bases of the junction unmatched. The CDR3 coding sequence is TGTGCCAGCAGTTCCCGACAGGGGGCGCATGTTTCCGATACGCAGTATTTT. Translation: CASSSRQGAHVSDTQYF.

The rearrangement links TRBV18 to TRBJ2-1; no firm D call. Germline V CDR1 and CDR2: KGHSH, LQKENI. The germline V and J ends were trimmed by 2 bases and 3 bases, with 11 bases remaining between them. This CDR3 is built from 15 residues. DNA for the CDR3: TGTGCCAGCTCACCAAAGGAGCAATACTACAATGAGCAGTTCTTC. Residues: CASSPKEQYYNEQFF.

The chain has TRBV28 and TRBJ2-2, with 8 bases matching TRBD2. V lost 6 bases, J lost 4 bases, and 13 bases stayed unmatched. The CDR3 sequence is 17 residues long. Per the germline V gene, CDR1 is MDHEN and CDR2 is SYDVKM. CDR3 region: CASSWLVGTSSTGELFF. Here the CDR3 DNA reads TGTGCCAGCAGCTGGCTGGTCGGGACTAGTAGCACCGGGGAGCTGTTTTTT.

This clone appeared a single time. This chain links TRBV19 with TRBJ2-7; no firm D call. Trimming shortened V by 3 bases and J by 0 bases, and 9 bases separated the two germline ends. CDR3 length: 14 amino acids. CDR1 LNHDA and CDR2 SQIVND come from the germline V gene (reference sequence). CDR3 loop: CASSIRDISYEQYF. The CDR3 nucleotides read TGTGCCAGTAGTATTCGTGACATCTCCTACGAGCAGTACTTC. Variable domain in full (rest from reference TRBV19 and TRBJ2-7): DGGITQSPKYLFRKEGQNVTLSCEQNLNHDAMYWYRQDPGQGLRLIYYSQIVNDFQKGDIAEGYSVSREKKESFPLTVTSAQKNPTAFYLCASSIRDISYEQYFGPGTRLTVT.

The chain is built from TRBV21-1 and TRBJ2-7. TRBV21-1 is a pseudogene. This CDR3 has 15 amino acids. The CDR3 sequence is CAIPNPQGPGYEQYF. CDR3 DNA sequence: TGTGCCATCCCGAACCCGCAGGGACCCGGCTACGAGCAGTACTTC.

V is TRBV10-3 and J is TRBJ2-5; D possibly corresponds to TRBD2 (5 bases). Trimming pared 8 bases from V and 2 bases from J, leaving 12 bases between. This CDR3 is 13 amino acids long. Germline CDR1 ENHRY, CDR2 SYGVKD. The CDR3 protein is CAIWGERQETQYF. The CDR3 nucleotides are TGTGCCATCTGGGGAGAGCGGCAAGAGACCCAGTACTTC.

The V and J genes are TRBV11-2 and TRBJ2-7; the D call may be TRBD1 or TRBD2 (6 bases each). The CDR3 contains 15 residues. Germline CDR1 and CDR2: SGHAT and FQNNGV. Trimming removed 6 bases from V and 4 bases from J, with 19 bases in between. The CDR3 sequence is CASSLSGATGYEQYF. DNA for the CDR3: TGTGCCAGCAGTCTCTCGGGGGCGACGGGGTACGAGCAGTACTTC.

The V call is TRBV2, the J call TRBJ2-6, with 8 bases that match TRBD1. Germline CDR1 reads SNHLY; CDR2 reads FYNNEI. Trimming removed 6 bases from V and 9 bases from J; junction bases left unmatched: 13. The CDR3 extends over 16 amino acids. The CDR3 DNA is TGTGCCAGCAGCACGGACAGGGCGATGCTCGGCAACGTCCTGACTTTC. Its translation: CASSTDRAMLGNVLTF.

CDR3 DNA sequence: TGTGCCAGTAGTGCCGGGACAGGGGTCCTTCCGGGAGAGTCCTACAATGAGCAGTTCTTC. Translated: CASSAGTGVLPGESYNEQFF. The chain employs TRBV19 and TRBJ2-1; 10 bases line up with TRBD1. V lost 5 bases to trimming and J lost 1 base; unmatched junction nucleotides: 17. Looked up from germline, CDR1 is LNHDA and CDR2 is SQIVND (reference sequence). This CDR3 region has 20 residues.

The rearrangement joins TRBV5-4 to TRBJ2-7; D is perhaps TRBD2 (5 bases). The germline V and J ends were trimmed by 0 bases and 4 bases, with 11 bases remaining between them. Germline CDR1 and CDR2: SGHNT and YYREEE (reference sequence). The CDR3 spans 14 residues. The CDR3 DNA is TGTGCCAGCAGCTTGGACGGACTCGAATACGAGCAGTACTTC. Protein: CASSLDGLEYEQYF. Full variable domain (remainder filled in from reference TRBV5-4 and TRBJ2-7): ETGVTQSPTHLIKTRGQQVTLRCSSQSGHNTVSWYQQALGQGPQFIFQYYREEENGRGNFPPRFSGLQFPNYSSELNVNALELDDSALYLCASSLDGLEYEQYFGPGTRLTVT.

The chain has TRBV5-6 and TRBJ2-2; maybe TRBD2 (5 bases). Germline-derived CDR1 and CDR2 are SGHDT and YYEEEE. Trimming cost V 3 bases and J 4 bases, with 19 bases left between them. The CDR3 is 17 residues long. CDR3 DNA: TGTGCCAGCAGCTACCCGTTCGGGCTTGAGGGCACCGGGGAGCTGTTTTTT. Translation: CASSYPFGLEGTGELFF.

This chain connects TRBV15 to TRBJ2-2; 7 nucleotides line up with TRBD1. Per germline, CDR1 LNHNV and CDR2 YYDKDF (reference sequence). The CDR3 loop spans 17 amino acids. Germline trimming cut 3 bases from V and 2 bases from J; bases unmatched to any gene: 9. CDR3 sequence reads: CATSRGTVGKNTGELFF. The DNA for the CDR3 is TGTGCCACCAGCAGGGGGACAGTCGGTAAAAACACCGGGGAGCTGTTTTTT.

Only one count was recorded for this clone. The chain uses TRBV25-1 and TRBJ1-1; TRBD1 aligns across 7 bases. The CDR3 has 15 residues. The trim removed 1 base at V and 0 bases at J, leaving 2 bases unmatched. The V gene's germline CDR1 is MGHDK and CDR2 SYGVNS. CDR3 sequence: CASSEWDSMNTEAFF. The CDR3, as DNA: TGTGCCAGCAGTGAATGGGACAGCATGAACACTGAAGCTTTCTTT. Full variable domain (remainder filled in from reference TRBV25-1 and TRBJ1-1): EADIYQTPRYLVIGTGKKITLECSQTMGHDKMYWYQQDPGMELHLIHYSYGVNSTEKGDLSSESTVSRIRTEHFPLTLESARPSHTSQYLCASSEWDSMNTEAFFGQGTRLTVV.

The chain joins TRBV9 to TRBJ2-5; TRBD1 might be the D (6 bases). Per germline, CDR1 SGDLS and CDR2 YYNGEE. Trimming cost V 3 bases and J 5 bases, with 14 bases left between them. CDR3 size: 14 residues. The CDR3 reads CASSGGRVWETQYF. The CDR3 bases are TGTGCCAGCAGCGGGGGGCGCGTTTGGGAGACCCAGTACTTC. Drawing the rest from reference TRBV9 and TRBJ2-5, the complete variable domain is DSGVTQTPKHLITATGQRVTLRCSPRSGDLSVYWYQQSLDQGLQFLIQYYNGEERAKGNILERFSAQQFPDLHSELNLSSLELGDSALYFCASSGGRVWETQYFGPGTRLLVL.

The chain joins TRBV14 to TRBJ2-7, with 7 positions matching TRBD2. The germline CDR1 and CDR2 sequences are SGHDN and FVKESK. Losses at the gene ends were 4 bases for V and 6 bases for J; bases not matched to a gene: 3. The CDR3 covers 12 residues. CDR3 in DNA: TGTGCCAGCAGCCCCGGGACTACCGAGCAGTACTTC. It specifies CASSPGTTEQYF.

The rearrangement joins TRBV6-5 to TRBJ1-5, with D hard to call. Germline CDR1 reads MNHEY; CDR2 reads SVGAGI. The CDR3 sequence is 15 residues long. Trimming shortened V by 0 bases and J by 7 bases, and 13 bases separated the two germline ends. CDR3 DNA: TGTGCCAGCAGTTACTCCCGGCTTCAGTCCCAGCCCCAGCATTTT. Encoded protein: CASSYSRLQSQPQHF.

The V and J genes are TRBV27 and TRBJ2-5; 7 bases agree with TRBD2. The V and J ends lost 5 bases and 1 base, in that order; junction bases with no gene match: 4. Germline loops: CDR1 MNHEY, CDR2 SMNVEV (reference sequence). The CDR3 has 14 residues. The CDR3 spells CASSTSESQETQYF. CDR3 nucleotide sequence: TGTGCCAGCAGTACTAGCGAGAGCCAAGAGACCCAGTACTTC.

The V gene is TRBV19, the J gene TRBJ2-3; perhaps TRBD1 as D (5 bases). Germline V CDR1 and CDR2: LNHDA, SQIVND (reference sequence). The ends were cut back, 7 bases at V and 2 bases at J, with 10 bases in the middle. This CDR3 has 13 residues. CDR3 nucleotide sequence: TGTGCCAGTACCGCGGACAACACAGATACGCAGTATTTT. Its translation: CASTADNTDTQYF.